This is a list of T cell receptor beta chains from one sample in a study of cytomegalovirus exposure and HLA in healthy donors. The table came from immunoSEQ multiplex PCR; TCRdb's copy has only in-frame clones and leaves some out. Here the sample spans around 130,000 clones, less than 75% being singletons. Sequenced: PBMCs. These receptors were collected from a woman aged 35 to 49 in good health and CMV-seropositive. CDR3s include the opening cysteine and the closing phenylalanine or tryptophan. D genes are given only for firm matches. Size values are once, few and many counts, or a class for expanded clones, and some rows have none.

clone_size | cdr3_length | j_call | d_call | v_call | cdr3_nt | cdr3_aa
- | 18 | TRBJ1-3 | - | TRBV5-1 | TGCGCCAGCAGCTTGTCCCCGTTGGGGAGGGACTCTGGAAACACCATATATTTT | CASSLSPLGRDSGNTIYF
- | 14 | TRBJ1-5 | - | TRBV30 | TGTGCCTGGAGTGTAGGGGACTTATCCGGGCCCCAGCATTTT | CAWSVGDLSGPQHF
- | 12 | TRBJ1-4 | - | TRBV28 | TGTGCCTCTAGGGAGGGGGGTGAAAAACTGTTTTTT | CASREGGEKLFF
once | 19 | TRBJ2-1 | - | TRBV27 | TGTGCCAGCAGTTTATTGCCCTACCAATTTACAGACTCCTACAATGAGCAGTTCTTC | CASSLLPYQFTDSYNEQFF
- | 14 | TRBJ1-6 | TRBD1 | TRBV18 | TGTGCCAGCTCATCACGGGACAGCGATTCACCCCTCCACTTT | CASSSRDSDSPLHF
- | 14 | TRBJ1-1 | - | TRBV27 | TGTGCCAGCAGACCAGGACTGATGAACACTGAAGCTTTCTTT | CASRPGLMNTEAFF
- | 17 | TRBJ2-3 | TRBD2 | TRBV5-4 | TGTGCCAGCAGCTTGGAGGGACTAGCGGGGGGGGGAGATACGCAGTATTTT | CASSLEGLAGGGDTQYF
- | 13 | TRBJ1-2 | - | TRBV5-4 | TGTGCCAGCAGCTTGATGGGGGCCTCTGGCTACACCTTC | CASSLMGASGYTF
- | 15 | TRBJ1-2 | - | TRBV7-2 | TGTGCCAGCAGCCGTGGGACGGGGAGGGACTATGGCTACACCTTC | CASSRGTGRDYGYTF
once | 14 | TRBJ1-3 | - | TRBV6-1 | TGTGCCAGCAGTGACACCGGCTCTGGAAACACCATATATTTT | CASSDTGSGNTIYF
- | 12 | TRBJ1-2 | TRBD1 | TRBV29-1 | TGCAGCGTAAGACAGGGAGAAAGTGGCTACACCTTC | CSVRQGESGYTF
- | 15 | TRBJ2-1 | - | TRBV13 | TGTGCCAGCAGCGCGAGCTTTCCAGGGCGTAATGAGCAGTTCTTC | CASSASFPGRNEQFF
few | 14 | TRBJ1-1 | - | TRBV5-1 | TGCGCCAGCAGCTTGAATGGACAGAACACTGAAGCTTTCTTT | CASSLNGQNTEAFF